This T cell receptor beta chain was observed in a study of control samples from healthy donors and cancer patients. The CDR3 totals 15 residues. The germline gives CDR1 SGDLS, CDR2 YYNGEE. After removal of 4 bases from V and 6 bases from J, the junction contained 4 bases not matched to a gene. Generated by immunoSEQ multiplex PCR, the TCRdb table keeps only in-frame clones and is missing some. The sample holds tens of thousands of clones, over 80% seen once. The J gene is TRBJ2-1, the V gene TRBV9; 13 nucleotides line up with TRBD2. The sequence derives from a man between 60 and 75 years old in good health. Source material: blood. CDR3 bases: TGTGCCAGCAGCCCCGGGACTAGCGGGATCAATGAGCAGTTCTTC. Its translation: CASSPGTSGINEQFF.